This is a list of T cell receptor beta chains from one sample in a study of blood T cell repertoires in COVID-19. Profiled with immunoSEQ multiplex PCR; TCRdb holds only in-frame clones, not every one. Counted here are about 220,000 clones, roughly 80% occurring once; the ten biggest clones make up more than 4.5%. The sequenced sample consisted of peripheral blood. Every receptor here comes from a woman aged 55 to 70 who had recovered from COVID-19. CDR3s include the opening cysteine and the closing phenylalanine or tryptophan. The order of the fields is clone size, CDR3 length, V gene, J gene, D gene, CDR3 protein, CDR3 DNA. A D gene is named only where the DNA matches it firmly. Clone size is shown for a subset of rows, as once, few, many or a class of expanded clone.

NA	14	TRBV2	TRBJ1-2	NA	CASMWQGRNYGYTF	TGTGCCAGCATGTGGCAGGGTAGAAACTATGGCTACACCTTC
NA	16	TRBV7-8	TRBJ1-1	NA	CASSYGQPSVDTEAFF	TGTGCCAGCAGCTATGGACAGCCATCGGTGGACACTGAAGCTTTCTTT
NA	17	TRBV19	TRBJ1-6	NA	CASSTFKGRYNNSPLHF	TGTGCCAGTAGTACGTTCAAGGGGCGCTACAATAATTCACCCCTCCACTTT
once	14	TRBV5-1	TRBJ2-3	TRBD2	CASRLRGSLDTQYF	TGCGCCAGCAGATTGCGGGGGTCTCTGGATACGCAGTATTTT
once	17	TRBV7-2	TRBJ2-2	TRBD2	CASSFTGGALGTGELFF	TGTGCCAGCAGCTTTACCGGGGGGGCTCTCGGCACCGGGGAGCTGTTTTTT
NA	14	TRBV3-1/TRBV3-2	TRBJ1-5	TRBD1	CASSLGQGTQPQHF	TGTGCCAGCAGCCTTGGACAGGGGACTCAGCCCCAGCATTTT
NA	13	TRBV25-1	TRBJ1-2	NA	CASSPDRNYGYTF	TGTGCCAGCAGCCCCGACAGAAACTATGGCTACACCTTC
NA	14	TRBV25-1	TRBJ2-5	NA	CASSELQIQETQYF	TGTGCCAGCAGTGAATTACAGATCCAAGAGACCCAGTACTTC
NA	13	TRBV3-1/TRBV3-2	TRBJ2-1	TRBD2	CASSETSGGEQFF	TGTGCCAGCAGCGAAACTAGCGGTGGTGAGCAGTTCTTC
NA	13	TRBV7-3	TRBJ1-1	NA	CASSEDRNTEAFF	TGTGCCAGCAGCGAAGACAGGAACACTGAAGCTTTCTTT
few	15	TRBV2	TRBJ2-1	TRBD2	CASSALAGGPNEQFF	TGTGCCAGCAGCGCACTAGCGGGGGGGCCGAATGAGCAGTTCTTC
NA	15	TRBV12-5	TRBJ2-1	TRBD2	CASLPGGGEYNEQFF	TGTGCTAGTCTCCCGGGCGGGGGTGAATACAATGAGCAGTTCTTC
NA	15	TRBV5-1	TRBJ2-7	NA	CASSLARGRTYEQYF	TGCGCCAGCAGCTTGGCGCGGGGGCGAACCTACGAGCAGTACTTC
NA	15	TRBV7-9	TRBJ2-5	TRBD1	CASSLTGQGRETQYF	TGTGCCAGCAGCTTAACGGGACAGGGGCGGGAGACCCAGTACTTC
NA	14	TRBV6-5	TRBJ2-3	NA	CASSPETSSDTQYF	TGTGCCAGCAGCCCCGAGACTAGTTCAGATACGCAGTATTTT
few	14	TRBV7-2	TRBJ2-3	TRBD2	CATQSSGLTDTQYF	TGTGCCACCCAATCTAGCGGCCTCACAGATACGCAGTATTTT
NA	14	TRBV9	TRBJ2-7	NA	CASSPSSGSYEQYF	TGTGCCAGCAGCCCCTCGTCGGGTTCCTACGAGCAGTACTTC
NA	10	TRBV28	TRBJ2-3	NA	CASSEHTQYF	TGTGCCAGCAGCGAGCATACGCAGTATTTT
NA	16	TRBV19	TRBJ2-7	TRBD2	CASSTTGLAGTYEQYF	TGTGCCAGTAGCACTACCGGGCTAGCGGGGACCTACGAGCAGTACTTC
NA	17	TRBV11-3	TRBJ2-1	TRBD2	CASSLDPSGAVYNEQFF	TGTGCCAGCAGCTTAGATCCTAGCGGGGCCGTCTACAATGAGCAGTTCTTC
NA	13	TRBV5-6	TRBJ2-7	NA	CASSLGHLYEQYF	TGTGCCAGCAGCTTGGGACACCTCTACGAGCAGTACTTC
NA	13	TRBV7-2	TRBJ2-5	NA	CASSTGRTQTQYF	TGTGCCAGCAGTACGGGGAGGACCCAGACCCAGTACTTC
few	14	TRBV6-4	TRBJ2-7	TRBD1	CASSGRGLRYEQYF	TGTGCCAGCAGTGGAAGGGGGCTCCGCTACGAGCAGTACTTC
NA	16	TRBV11-3	TRBJ2-2	NA	CASSLRLAGNTGELFF	TGTGCCAGCAGCTTAAGGTTGGCAGGGAACACCGGGGAGCTGTTTTTT
NA	16	TRBV2	TRBJ2-7	NA	CASSEAGRQELYEQYF	TGTGCCAGCAGTGAAGCTGGGAGACAGGAACTCTACGAGCAGTACTTC
NA	19	TRBV1	TRBJ2-7	NA	CTSSGRLAGGTKTDYEQYF	TGCACCAGCAGCGGCCGACTAGCGGGGGGGACCAAAACTGACTACGAGCAGTACTTC
NA	14	TRBV7-8	TRBJ2-1	TRBD1	CASSIDRGGSEQFF	TGTGCCAGCAGCATTGACAGGGGGGGATCCGAGCAGTTCTTC
NA	16	TRBV7-2	TRBJ2-2	NA	CASSLWGGANTGELFF	TGTGCCAGCAGCTTGTGGGGGGGCGCGAACACCGGGGAGCTGTTTTTT
NA	17	TRBV19	TRBJ1-1	NA	CASSNSRDYPLGSEAFF	TGTGCCAGTAGTAATAGCCGGGACTATCCCTTAGGAAGTGAAGCTTTCTTT
once	14	TRBV7-9	TRBJ2-2	NA	CASSPLAGGGELFF	TGTGCCAGCAGCCCCCTGGCCGGGGGCGGGGAGCTGTTTTTT
NA	15	TRBV5-1	TRBJ1-1	TRBD1	CASSLAGTDSSEAFF	TGCGCCAGCAGCTTGGCGGGGACAGACTCGTCTGAAGCTTTCTTT
NA	17	TRBV5-5	TRBJ1-6	TRBD1	CASSDDRQGAWNSPLHF	TGTGCCAGCAGCGACGACCGACAGGGGGCCTGGAATTCACCCCTCCACTTT
NA	15	TRBV30	TRBJ2-2	TRBD1	CAWTEGQGNTGELFF	TGTGCCTGGACCGAGGGACAGGGGAACACCGGGGAGCTGTTTTTT
NA	16	TRBV6-2/TRBV6-3	TRBJ2-7	NA	CASSYSSPGGFYEQYF	TGTGCCAGCAGTTACTCGTCCCCAGGCGGGTTTTACGAGCAGTACTTC
NA	16	TRBV18	TRBJ2-3	NA	CASSPPLGSSTDTQYF	TGTGCCAGCTCACCACCTCTAGGATCTAGCACAGATACGCAGTATTTT
few	16	TRBV4-2	TRBJ2-7	TRBD2	CASSQEHGTTYYEQYF	TGTGCCAGCAGCCAAGAACACGGGACTACCTACTACGAGCAGTACTTC
NA	14	TRBV2	TRBJ1-2	NA	CASRREGGSYGYTF	TGTGCCAGCAGGAGGGAGGGGGGCTCCTATGGCTACACCTTC
NA	13	TRBV30	TRBJ2-7	TRBD1	CAWSGDRAYEQYF	TGTGCCTGGAGTGGGGACAGGGCCTACGAGCAGTACTTC
few	12	TRBV12-3/TRBV12-4	TRBJ1-2	NA	CASSLEGNGYTF	TGTGCCAGCAGTTTGGAGGGGAATGGCTACACCTTC
NA	16	TRBV5-1	TRBJ1-2	NA	CASSAFTGILDYGYTF	TGCGCCAGCAGCGCCTTTACAGGGATCCTCGACTATGGCTACACCTTC
few	15	TRBV5-6	TRBJ2-3	TRBD2	CASSFGLAGADTQYF	TGTGCCAGCAGCTTTGGCCTAGCGGGGGCAGATACGCAGTATTTT
NA	14	TRBV5-1	TRBJ2-3	TRBD2	CASSLRGVTDTQYF	TGCGCCAGCAGCTTGCGGGGGGTCACAGATACGCAGTATTTT
NA	15	TRBV13	TRBJ2-7	TRBD1	CASTNGQGGSYEQYF	TGTGCCAGCACAAACGGACAGGGTGGCTCCTACGAGCAGTACTTC
NA	17	TRBV19	TRBJ2-7	TRBD1	CASSPRNGDRGSHEQYF	TGTGCCAGTAGTCCCCGTAACGGGGACAGGGGGTCCCACGAGCAGTACTTC
NA	12	TRBV4-2	TRBJ1-2	NA	CASSQGQFGYTF	TGTGCCAGCAGCCAAGGACAGTTTGGCTACACCTTC
NA	15	TRBV7-6	TRBJ2-7	TRBD2	CASSLFTSGGVEQYF	TGTGCCAGCAGCTTATTCACTAGCGGGGGGGTTGAGCAGTACTTC
NA	14	TRBV3-1/TRBV3-2	TRBJ2-7	TRBD2	CASSGIAGDYEQYF	TGTGCCAGCAGCGGCATCGCGGGGGACTACGAGCAGTACTTC
NA	16	TRBV3-1/TRBV3-2	TRBJ2-5	TRBD2	CASSPSRGAGQETQYF	TGTGCCAGCAGCCCCTCTCGGGGAGCGGGGCAAGAGACCCAGTACTTC
NA	13	TRBV19	TRBJ1-2	NA	CASSLDRIDGYTF	TGTGCCAGTAGTCTAGACAGGATTGATGGCTACACCTTC
NA	15	TRBV7-3	TRBJ2-5	NA	CASSLNIGGFGTQYF	TGTGCCAGCAGCTTAAACATTGGGGGCTTTGGGACCCAGTACTTC
NA	15	TRBV6-5	TRBJ2-4	TRBD2	CASSYSSGGADIQYF	TGTGCCAGCAGTTACTCGAGCGGGGGGGCTGACATTCAGTACTTC
NA	15	TRBV5-1	TRBJ2-2	NA	CASSREPANTGELFF	TGCGCCAGCAGCCGGGAGCCCGCGAACACCGGGGAGCTGTTTTTT
NA	15	TRBV7-9	TRBJ1-1	TRBD1	CASRNRGMRNTEAFF	TGTGCCAGCAGGAACAGGGGGATGCGGAACACTGAAGCTTTCTTT
NA	17	TRBV6-2/TRBV6-3	TRBJ1-5	NA	CASSYPTPRTGNQPQHF	TGTGCCAGCAGTTACCCAACGCCTCGGACAGGCAATCAGCCCCAGCATTTT
NA	13	TRBV24-1	TRBJ2-3	NA	CATSDPGRDTQYF	TGTGCCACCAGTGACCCCGGGAGAGATACGCAGTATTTT
NA	18	TRBV7-3	TRBJ2-2	TRBD2	CASRSPGLAGGNTGELFF	TGTGCCAGCAGATCACCGGGACTAGCGGGGGGAAACACCGGGGAGCTGTTTTTT
NA	14	TRBV29-1	TRBJ1-1	NA	CSVAGISLNTEAFF	TGCAGCGTTGCCGGGATATCATTGAACACTGAAGCTTTCTTT
NA	14	TRBV19	TRBJ2-7	NA	CASSIPGSIREQYF	TGTGCCAGTAGTATCCCAGGGTCCATTAGGGAGCAGTACTTC
NA	17	TRBV21-1	TRBJ1-3	NA	CASSRNCPDSSGNTIYF	TGTGCCAGCAGCAGAAATTGTCCCGATAGCTCTGGAAACACCATATATTTT
once	13	TRBV5-4	TRBJ2-5	TRBD1	CASSPTGEETQYF	TGTGCCAGCAGCCCGACAGGGGAAGAGACCCAGTACTTC